This T cell receptor beta chain was captured in a study of neurological immune-mediated disorders (dated by TCRdb to between 2017 and 2020). Context from the whole study: Peripheral blood TCR-beta repertoires from HTLV-I-associated myelopathy (HAM/TSP) patients, multiple sclerosis patients and healthy controls were compared by UMI-based sequencing. The 106 TCR-beta libraries included longitudinal samples, technical triplicates and paired sorted CD4+ and CD8+ T-cell subsets alongside PBMC samples. The cohort comprised 68 subjects: 15 or so HAM/TSP patients, roughly 34 multiple sclerosis patients and about 20 healthy controls.

The healthy controls were volunteers from a blood bank in Maryland, USA. For the sorted-subset TCR libraries, the starting material was some 940,000 sorted CD4+ or CD8+ T cells. Peripheral blood was subjected to Ficoll-Hypaque density gradient centrifugation to isolate PBMCs, which were then cryopreserved in liquid nitrogen. The study also sequenced paired sorted CD4+ and CD8+ subsets from healthy controls, HAM/TSP patients and MS patients. CDR1 LNHDA and CDR2 SQIVND are derived from the germline V gene (reference sequence). Inclusive of both ends, the CDR3 amounts to 15 amino acids. CDR3 DNA only is kept here, 45 bases in frame from base 1. The junction shows trimming of 5 bases on V and 0 bases on J, plus 14 bases between the germline ends. Study-level results and caveats: Across subjects, expanded clones never shared an identical CDR3 amino acid sequence, which suggests that the TCR-beta repertoires in every group were private. TCR clonal expansion was highest in HAM/TSP patients and lowest in MS patients, with MS patients falling below even healthy controls.

This clonotype has just a few counts. Its binding antigen is unknown. No conserved phenylalanine or tryptophan ends this CDR3, so it is likely a read error. cDNA was synthesized by template-switch 5'RACE using a primer carrying a 10-nucleotide random unique molecular identifier by which each TCR transcript was tagged. Over 180 million TCR-beta sequences, covering 15-18 subjects, were produced in each sequencing run. The RNeasy kit was used for extraction of total RNA. The KAPA Real-time Library Amplification kit was used to amplify TCR-beta VDJ regions with primers targeting the TCR constant region and the 5'RACE anchor. Sample indexes and Illumina adaptors were added in a first PCR, after which library yield was increased in a second PCR. The roughly 650 bp TCR product was size-selected on a 2% E-gel SizeSelection system after Ampure bead purification. Library quality was checked on a Bioanalyzer, concentration was measured with Qubit, and libraries were quantified with the Kapa Library Quantification kit before pooling. An Illumina HiSeq 2500 was used to sequence the libraries paired-end at 2 x 150 bp. To increase sequence diversity, roughly 23-30% phiX was spiked into each library pool. In the paper's pipeline: Quality-filtered reads were processed with the UMI-based MiGEC pipeline, and over 75% of raw TCR sequences were removed by the MiGEC pipeline during error correction. VDJ genes were aligned to IMGT germline references, and each clonotype was defined by a unique CDR3 amino acid sequence together with V-J genes. Clonal expansion, Shannon diversity and CDR3 relatedness were evaluated with VDJtools (CalcPairwiseDistances, ClusterSamples), while phylogenetic trees were built in CLCbio workbench. Clones with at least 8 unique UMIs were defined as expanded, with this threshold being based on coefficient-of-variation modelling across technical triplicates. TCRdb applied fastp at Q25 and MiXCR to the public reads, then kept only in-frame beta chains. Identical CDR3 protein sequences are pooled into one entry, listed with their most common genes and DNA. The V and J calls shown here were made by TCRdb, not taken from the authors' results. The sample table shows more than 35,000 distinct CDR3 sequences, and under 6.5% are seen once. In total, the top ten clones hold roughly 0.5% of the sample.

The rearranged segments are TRBV19 and TRBJ2-7; the D gene identity is not certain. The material sequenced was CD4+ T cells from blood. The receptor's source is a woman aged 40 to 50 in good health. The nucleotides are TGTGCCAGTAGTTTTGGACCCAAGAGCTCCTACGAGCAGTACCTC. This sequence encodes CASSFGPKSSYEQYL.